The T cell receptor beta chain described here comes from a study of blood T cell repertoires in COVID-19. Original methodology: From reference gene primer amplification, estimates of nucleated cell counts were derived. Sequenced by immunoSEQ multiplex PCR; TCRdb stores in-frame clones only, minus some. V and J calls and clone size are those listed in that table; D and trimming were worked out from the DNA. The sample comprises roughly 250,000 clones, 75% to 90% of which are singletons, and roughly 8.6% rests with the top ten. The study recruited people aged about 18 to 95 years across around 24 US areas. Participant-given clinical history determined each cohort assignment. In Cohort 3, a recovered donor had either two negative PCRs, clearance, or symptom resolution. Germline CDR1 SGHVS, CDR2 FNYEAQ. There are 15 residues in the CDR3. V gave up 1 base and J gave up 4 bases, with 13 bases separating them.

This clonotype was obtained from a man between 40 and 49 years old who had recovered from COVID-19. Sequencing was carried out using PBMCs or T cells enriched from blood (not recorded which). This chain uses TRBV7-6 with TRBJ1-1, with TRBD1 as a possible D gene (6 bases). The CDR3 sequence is CASSLVGGAGTEAFF. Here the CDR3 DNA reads TGTGCCAGCAGCTTAGTCGGGGGGGCCGGCACTGAAGCTTTCTTT. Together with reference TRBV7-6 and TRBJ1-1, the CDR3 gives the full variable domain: GAGVSQSPRYKVTKRGQDVALRCDPISGHVSLYWYRQALGQGPEFLTYFNYEAQQDKSGLPNDRFSAERPEGSISTLTIQRTEQRDSAMYRCASSLVGGAGTEAFFGQGTRLTVV.